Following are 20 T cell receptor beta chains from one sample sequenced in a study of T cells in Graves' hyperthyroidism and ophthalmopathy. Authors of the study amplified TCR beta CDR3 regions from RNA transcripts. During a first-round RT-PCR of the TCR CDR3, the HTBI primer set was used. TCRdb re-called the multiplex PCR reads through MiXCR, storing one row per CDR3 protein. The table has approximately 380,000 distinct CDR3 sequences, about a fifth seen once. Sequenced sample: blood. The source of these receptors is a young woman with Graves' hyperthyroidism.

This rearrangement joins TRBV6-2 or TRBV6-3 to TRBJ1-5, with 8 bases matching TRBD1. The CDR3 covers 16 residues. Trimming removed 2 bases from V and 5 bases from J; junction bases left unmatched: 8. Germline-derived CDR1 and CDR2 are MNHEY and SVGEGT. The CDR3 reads CASSYPGQGLHQPQHF. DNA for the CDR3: TGTGCCAGCAGTTACCCAGGACAGGGTTTGCATCAGCCCCAGCATTTT.

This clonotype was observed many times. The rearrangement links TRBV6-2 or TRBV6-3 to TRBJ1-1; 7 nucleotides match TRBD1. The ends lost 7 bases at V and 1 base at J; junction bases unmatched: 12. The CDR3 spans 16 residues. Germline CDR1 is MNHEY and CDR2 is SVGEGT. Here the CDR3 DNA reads TGTGCCAGCACCTACGGGACAGTTCTCAGGAACACTGAAGCTTTCTTT. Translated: CASTYGTVLRNTEAFF.

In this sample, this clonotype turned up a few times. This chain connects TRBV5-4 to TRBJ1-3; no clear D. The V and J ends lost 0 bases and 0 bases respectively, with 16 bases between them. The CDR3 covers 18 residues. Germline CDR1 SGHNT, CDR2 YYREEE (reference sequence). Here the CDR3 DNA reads TGTGCCAGCAGCTTGGCCCCGGGTTGGGGTAGCTCTGGAAACACCATATATTTT. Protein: CASSLAPGWGSSGNTIYF.

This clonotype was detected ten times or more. CDR3 coding DNA: TGCGCCAGCAGGTCCGGGACAGGGGTTTACGAGCAGTACTTC. Translated, it gives CASRSGTGVYEQYF. The chain couples TRBV5-1 to TRBJ2-7, with 10 bases that match TRBD1. Germline V lookup: CDR1 SGHRS, CDR2 YFSETQ. Trimming cost V 5 bases and J 4 bases; bases outside gene matches: 6. The CDR3 consists of 14 residues.

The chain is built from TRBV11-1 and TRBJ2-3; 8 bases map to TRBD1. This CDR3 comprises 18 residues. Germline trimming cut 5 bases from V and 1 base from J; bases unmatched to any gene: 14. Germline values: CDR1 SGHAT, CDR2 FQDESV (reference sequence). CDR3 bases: TGTGCCAGCAGCCAAGGAGACAGGGGACAACCCCGCACAGATACGCAGTATTTT. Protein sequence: CASSQGDRGQPRTDTQYF.

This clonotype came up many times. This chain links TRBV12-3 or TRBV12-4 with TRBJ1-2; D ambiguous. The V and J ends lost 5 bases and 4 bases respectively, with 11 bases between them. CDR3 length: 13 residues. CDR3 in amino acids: CASSPRAAYGYTF. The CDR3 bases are TGTGCCAGCAGTCCTCGGGCTGCCTATGGCTACACCTTC.

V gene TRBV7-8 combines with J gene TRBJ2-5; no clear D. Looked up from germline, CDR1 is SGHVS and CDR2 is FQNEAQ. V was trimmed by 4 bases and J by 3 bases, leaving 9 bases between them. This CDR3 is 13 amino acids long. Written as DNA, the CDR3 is TGTGCCAGCAGCTCCCGGACCGAAGAGACCCAGTACTTC. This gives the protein CASSSRTEETQYF.

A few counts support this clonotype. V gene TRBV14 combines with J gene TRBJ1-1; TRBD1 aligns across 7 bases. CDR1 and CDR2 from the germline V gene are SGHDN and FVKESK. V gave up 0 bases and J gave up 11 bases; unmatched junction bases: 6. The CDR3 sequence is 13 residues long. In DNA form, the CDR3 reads TGTGCCAGCAGCCAAGATCTTAGGGGGCAGGCTTTCTTT. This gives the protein CASSQDLRGQAFF.

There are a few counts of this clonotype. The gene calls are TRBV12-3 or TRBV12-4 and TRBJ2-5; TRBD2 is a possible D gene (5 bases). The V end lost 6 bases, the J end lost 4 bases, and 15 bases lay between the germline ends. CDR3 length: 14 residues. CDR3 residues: CASSAWASGETQYF. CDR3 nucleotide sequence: TGTGCCAGCAGCGCCTGGGCGAGCGGAGAGACCCAGTACTTC.

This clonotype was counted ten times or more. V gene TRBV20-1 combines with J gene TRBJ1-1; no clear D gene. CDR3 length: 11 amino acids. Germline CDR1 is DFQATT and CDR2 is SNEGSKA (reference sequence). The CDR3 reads CSQRWGTEAFF. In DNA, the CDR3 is TGCAGCCAAAGGTGGGGCACTGAAGCTTTCTTT.

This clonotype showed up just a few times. The DNA of the CDR3 is TGCAGTGCTAGAGCCCGGGACAGGGCGCTTCATGATCAGCCCCAGCATTTT. Translation: CSARARDRALHDQPQHF. The rearrangement joins TRBV20-1 to TRBJ1-5; 9 bases match TRBD1. With V trimmed by 1 base and J by 5 bases, 12 bases remained unmatched. The CDR3 contains 17 residues. Germline assignment: CDR1 DFQATT and CDR2 SNEGSKA (reference sequence).

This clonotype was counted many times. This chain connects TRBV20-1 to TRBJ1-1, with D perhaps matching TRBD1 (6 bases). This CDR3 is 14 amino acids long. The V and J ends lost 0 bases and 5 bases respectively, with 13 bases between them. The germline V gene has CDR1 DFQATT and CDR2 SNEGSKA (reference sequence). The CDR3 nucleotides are TGCAGTGCTAGAGATCCCAGGGGTGGAACTGAAGCTTTCTTT. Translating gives CSARDPRGGTEAFF.

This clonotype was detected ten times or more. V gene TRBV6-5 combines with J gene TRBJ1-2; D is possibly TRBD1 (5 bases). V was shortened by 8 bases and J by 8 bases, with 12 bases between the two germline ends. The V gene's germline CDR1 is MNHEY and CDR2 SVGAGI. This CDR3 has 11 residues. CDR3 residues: CASRGPGGYTF. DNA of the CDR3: TGTGCCAGCCGGGGACCGGGAGGCTACACCTTC.

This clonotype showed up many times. The CDR3 region has the DNA TGTGCCAGCAGTTTGCAACAGTACAGTATCTCCTACGAGCAGTACTTC. Translating gives CASSLQQYSISYEQYF. This chain joins TRBV28 and TRBJ2-7; D unresolved. Germline CDR1 is MDHEN and CDR2 is SYDVKM. V was pared by 3 bases and J by 0 bases, with 15 bases between. The CDR3 length is 16 residues.

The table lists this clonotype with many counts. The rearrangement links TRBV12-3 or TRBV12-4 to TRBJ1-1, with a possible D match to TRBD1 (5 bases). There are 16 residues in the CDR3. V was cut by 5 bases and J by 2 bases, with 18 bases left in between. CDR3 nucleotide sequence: TGTGCCAGCAGTCAAAGGGGCCGGGGGATCAACACTGAAGCTTTCTTT. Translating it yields CASSQRGRGINTEAFF.

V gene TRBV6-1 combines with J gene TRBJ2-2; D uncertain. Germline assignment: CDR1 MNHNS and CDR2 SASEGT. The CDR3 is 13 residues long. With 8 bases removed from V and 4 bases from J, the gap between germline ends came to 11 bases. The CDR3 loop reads CASLRSGTGELFF. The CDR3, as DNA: TGTGCCAGCCTAAGGTCGGGCACCGGGGAGCTGTTTTTT.

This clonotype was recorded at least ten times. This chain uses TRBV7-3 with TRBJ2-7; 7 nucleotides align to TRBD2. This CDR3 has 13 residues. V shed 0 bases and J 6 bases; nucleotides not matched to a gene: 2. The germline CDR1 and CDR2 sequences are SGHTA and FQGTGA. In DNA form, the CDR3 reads TGTGCCAGCAGCTTAACGGGGGGGATCGAGCAGTACTTC. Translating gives CASSLTGGIEQYF. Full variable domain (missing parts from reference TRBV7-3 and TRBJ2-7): GAGVSQTPSNKVTEKGKYVELRCDPISGHTALYWYRQSLGQGPEFLIYFQGTGAADDSGLPNDRFFAVRPEGSVSTLKIQRTERGDSAVYLCASSLTGGIEQYFGPGTRLTVT.

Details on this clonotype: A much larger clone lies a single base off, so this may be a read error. CDR3 coding DNA: TGTGCCAGCACCGGGACAGGGCAAAACATTAAGTACTTC. Protein product: CASTGTGQNIKYF. V and J are TRBV12-3 or TRBV12-4 and TRBJ2-4; 9 bases are a match to TRBD1. CDR3 length: 13 amino acids.

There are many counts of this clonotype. CDR3 sequence: CASSLVSSGYEQYF. DNA for the CDR3: TGTGCCAGCAGCTTAGTGTCTAGCGGCTACGAGCAGTACTTC. The chain has TRBV7-2 and TRBJ2-7; TRBD2 matches at 7 bases. Germline CDR1 SGHTA, CDR2 FQGNSA. V was pared by 1 base and J by 3 bases, with 3 bases of the junction left unmatched. The CDR3 covers 14 residues.

CDR3: CASSYRTGSYGYTF. CDR3 bases: TGTGCCAGCAGTTACCGGACAGGGAGCTATGGCTACACCTTC. The chain uses TRBV6-5 and TRBJ1-2, with 8 bases fitting TRBD1. V gave up 2 bases and J gave up 4 bases; unmatched junction bases: 3. This CDR3 has 14 residues. Germline CDR1 and CDR2: MNHEY and SVGAGI.